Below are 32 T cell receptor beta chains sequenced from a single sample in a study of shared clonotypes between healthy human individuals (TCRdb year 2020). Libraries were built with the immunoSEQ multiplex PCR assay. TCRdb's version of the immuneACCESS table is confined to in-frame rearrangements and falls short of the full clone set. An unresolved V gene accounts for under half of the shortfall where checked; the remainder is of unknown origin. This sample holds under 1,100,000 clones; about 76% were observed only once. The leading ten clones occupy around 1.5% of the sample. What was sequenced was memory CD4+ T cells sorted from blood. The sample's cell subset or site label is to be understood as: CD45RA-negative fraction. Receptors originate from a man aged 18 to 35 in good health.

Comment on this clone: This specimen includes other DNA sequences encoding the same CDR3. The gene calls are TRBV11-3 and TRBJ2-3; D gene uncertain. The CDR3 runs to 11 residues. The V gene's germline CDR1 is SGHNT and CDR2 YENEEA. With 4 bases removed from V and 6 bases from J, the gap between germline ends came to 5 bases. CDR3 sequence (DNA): TGTGCCAGCAGCTCAACGGATACGCAGTATTTT. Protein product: CASSSTDTQYF.

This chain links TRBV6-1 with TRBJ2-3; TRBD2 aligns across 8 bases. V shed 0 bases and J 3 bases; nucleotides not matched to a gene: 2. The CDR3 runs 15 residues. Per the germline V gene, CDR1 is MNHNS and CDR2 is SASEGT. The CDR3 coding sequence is TGTGCCAGCAGTGAAGCGGGACTAGGGACAGATACGCAGTATTTT. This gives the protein CASSEAGLGTDTQYF.

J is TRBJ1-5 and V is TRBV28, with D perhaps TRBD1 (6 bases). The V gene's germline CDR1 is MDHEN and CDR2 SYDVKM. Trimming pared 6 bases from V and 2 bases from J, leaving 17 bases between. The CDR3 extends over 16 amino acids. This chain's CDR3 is CASSLGHLGGNQPQHF. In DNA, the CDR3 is TGTGCCAGCAGCCTGGGACACCTTGGGGGCAATCAGCCCCAGCATTTT.

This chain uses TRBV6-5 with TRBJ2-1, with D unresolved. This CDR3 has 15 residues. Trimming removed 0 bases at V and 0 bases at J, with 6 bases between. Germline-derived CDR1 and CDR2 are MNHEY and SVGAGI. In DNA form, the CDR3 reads TGTGCCAGCAGTTACTCGTTCAGCTCCTACAATGAGCAGTTCTTC. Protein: CASSYSFSSYNEQFF.

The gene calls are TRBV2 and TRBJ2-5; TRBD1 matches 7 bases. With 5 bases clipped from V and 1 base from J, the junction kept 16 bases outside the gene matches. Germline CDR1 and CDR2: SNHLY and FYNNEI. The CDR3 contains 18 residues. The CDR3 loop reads CASSLTARQGATQETQYF. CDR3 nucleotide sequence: TGTGCCAGCAGTCTTACAGCAAGACAGGGTGCAACCCAAGAGACCCAGTACTTC.

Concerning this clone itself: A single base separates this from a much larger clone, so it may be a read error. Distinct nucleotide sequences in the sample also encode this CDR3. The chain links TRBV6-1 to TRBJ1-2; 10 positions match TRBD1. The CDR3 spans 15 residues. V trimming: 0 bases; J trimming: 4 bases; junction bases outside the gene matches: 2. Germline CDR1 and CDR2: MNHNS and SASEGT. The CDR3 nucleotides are TGTGCCAGCAGTGAAGCGGGACAGGGGCCCTATGGCTACACCTTC. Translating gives CASSEAGQGPYGYTF.

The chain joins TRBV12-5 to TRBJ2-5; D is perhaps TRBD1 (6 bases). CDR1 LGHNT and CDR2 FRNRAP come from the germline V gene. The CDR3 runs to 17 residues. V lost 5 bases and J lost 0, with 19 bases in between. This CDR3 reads CASGPSPSQGYQETQYF. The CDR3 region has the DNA TGTGCTAGTGGTCCCTCCCCCTCACAGGGCTACCAAGAGACCCAGTACTTC.

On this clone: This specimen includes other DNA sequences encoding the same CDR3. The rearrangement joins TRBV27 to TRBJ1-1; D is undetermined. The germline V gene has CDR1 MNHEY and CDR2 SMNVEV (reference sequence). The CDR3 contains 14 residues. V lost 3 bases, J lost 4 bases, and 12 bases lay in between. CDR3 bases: TGTGCCAGCAGTTTGTCGGGGAGAGGCACTGAAGCTTTCTTT. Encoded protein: CASSLSGRGTEAFF.

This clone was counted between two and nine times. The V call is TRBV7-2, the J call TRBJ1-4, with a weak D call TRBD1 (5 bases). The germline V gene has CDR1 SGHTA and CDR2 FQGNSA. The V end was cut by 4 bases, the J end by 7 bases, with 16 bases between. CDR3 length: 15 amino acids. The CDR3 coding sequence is TGTGCCAGCAGCTATGACTCAGGGCAGGGTGAAAAACTGTTTTTT. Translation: CASSYDSGQGEKLFF.

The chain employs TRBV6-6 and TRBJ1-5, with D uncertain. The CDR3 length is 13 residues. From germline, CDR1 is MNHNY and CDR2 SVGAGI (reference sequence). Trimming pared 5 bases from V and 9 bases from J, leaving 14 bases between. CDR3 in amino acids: CASSAMDRPPQHF. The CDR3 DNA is TGTGCCAGCAGTGCCATGGACCGCCCGCCCCAGCATTTT.

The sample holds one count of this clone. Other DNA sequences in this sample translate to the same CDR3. DNA for the CDR3: TGCGCCAGCAGCCAAGACCCAGGTAATCAGCCCCAGCATTTT. It is translated as CASSQDPGNQPQHF. V usage is TRBV4-1 and J usage is TRBJ1-5; D is unresolved. The CDR3 spans 14 residues. CDR1 is MGHRA, CDR2 YSYEKL, per germline. Trimming cost V 0 bases and J 4 bases, with 7 bases left between them.

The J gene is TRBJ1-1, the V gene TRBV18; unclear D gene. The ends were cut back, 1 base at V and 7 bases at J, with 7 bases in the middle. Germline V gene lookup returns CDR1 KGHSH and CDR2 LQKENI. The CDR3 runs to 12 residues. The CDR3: CASSPRPIEAFF. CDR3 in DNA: TGTGCCAGCTCACCACGTCCCATTGAAGCTTTCTTT.

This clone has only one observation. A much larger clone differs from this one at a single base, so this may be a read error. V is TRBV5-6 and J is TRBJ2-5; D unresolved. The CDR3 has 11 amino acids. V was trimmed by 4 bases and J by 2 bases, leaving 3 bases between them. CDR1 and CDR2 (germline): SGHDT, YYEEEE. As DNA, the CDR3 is TGTGCCAGCAGCAAACAAGAGACCCAGTACTTC. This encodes CASSKQETQYF. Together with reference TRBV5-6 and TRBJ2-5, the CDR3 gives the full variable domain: DAGVTQSPTHLIKTRGQQVTLRCSPKSGHDTVSWYQQALGQGPQFIFQYYEEEERQRGNFPDRFSGHQFPNYSSELNVNALLLGDSALYLCASSKQETQYFGPGTRLLVL.

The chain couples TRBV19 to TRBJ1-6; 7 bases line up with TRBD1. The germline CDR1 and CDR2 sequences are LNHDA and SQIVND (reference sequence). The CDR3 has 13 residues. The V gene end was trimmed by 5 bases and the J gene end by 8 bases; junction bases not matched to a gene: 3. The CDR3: CASSPGGDSPLHF. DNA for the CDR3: TGTGCCAGTAGTCCAGGGGGAGATTCACCCCTCCACTTT.

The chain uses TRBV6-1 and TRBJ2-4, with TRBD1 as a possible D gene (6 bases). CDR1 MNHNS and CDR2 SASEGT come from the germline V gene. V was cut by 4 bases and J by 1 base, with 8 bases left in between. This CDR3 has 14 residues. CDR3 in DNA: TGTGCCAGCAGTGTAAGGGGGGCCAAAAACATTCAGTACTTC. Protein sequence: CASSVRGAKNIQYF.

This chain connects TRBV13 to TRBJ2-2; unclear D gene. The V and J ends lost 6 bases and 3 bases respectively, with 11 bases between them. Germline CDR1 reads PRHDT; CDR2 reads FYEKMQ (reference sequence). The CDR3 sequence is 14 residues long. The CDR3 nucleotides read TGTGCCAGCAGTCCCCGACTGGACACCGGGGAGCTGTTTTTT. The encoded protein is CASSPRLDTGELFF.

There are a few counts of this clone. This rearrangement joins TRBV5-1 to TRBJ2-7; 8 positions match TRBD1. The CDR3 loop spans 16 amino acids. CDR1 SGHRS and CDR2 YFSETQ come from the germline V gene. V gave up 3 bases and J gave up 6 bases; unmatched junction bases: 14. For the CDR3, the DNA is TGCGCCAGCAGCTCCCTCGGACAGGGCCTGCCAGGCGAGCAGTACTTC. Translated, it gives CASSSLGQGLPGEQYF.

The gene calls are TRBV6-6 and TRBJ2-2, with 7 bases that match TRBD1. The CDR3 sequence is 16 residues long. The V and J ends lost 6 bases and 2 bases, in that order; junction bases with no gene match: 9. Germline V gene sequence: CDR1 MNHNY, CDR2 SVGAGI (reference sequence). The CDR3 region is CASRGPGQRNTGELFF. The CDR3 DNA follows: TGTGCCAGCAGAGGACCGGGACAGCGCAACACCGGGGAGCTGTTTTTT.

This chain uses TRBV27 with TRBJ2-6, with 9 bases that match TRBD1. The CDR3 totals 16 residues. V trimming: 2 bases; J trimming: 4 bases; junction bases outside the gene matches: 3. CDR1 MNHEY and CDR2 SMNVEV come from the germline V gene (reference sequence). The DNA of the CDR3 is TGTGCCAGCAGTTTAGGGACAGGGAGCGGGGCCAACGTCCTGACTTTC. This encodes CASSLGTGSGANVLTF.

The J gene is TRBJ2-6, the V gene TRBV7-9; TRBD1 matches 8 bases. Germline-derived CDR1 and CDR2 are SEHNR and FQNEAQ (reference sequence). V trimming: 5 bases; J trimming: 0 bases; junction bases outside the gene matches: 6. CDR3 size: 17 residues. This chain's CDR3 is CASSTGTGSSGANVLTF. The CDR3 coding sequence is TGTGCCAGCAGCACGGGGACAGGCTCCTCTGGGGCCAACGTCCTGACTTTC.

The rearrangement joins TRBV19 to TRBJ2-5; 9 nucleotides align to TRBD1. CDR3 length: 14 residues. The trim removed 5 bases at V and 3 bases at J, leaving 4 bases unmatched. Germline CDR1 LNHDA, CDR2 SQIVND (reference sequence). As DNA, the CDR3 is TGTGCCAGTAGTCCGGGGACAGGGAAAGAGACCCAGTACTTC. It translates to CASSPGTGKETQYF. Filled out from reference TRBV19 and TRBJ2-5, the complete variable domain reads DGGITQSPKYLFRKEGQNVTLSCEQNLNHDAMYWYRQDPGQGLRLIYYSQIVNDFQKGDIAEGYSVSREKKESFPLTVTSAQKNPTAFYLCASSPGTGKETQYFGPGTRLLVL.

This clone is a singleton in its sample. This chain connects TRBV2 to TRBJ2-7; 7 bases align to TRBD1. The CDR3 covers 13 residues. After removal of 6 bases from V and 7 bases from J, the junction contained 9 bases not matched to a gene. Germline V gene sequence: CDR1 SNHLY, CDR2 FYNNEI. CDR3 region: CASRGTDVGEQYF. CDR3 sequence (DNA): TGTGCCAGCAGGGGGACAGACGTCGGGGAGCAGTACTTC.

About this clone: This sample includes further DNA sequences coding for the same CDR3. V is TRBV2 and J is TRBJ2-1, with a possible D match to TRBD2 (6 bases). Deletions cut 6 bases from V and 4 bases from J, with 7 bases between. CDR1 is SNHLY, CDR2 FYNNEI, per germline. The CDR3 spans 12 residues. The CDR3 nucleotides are TGTGCCAGCAGGGGACTGTACAATGAGCAGTTCTTC. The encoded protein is CASRGLYNEQFF. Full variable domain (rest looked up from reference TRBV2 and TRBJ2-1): EPEVTQTPSHQVTQMGQEVILRCVPISNHLYFYWYRQILGQKVEFLVSFYNNEISEKSEIFDDQFSVERPDGSNFTLKIRSTKLEDSAMYFCASRGLYNEQFFGPGTRLTVL.

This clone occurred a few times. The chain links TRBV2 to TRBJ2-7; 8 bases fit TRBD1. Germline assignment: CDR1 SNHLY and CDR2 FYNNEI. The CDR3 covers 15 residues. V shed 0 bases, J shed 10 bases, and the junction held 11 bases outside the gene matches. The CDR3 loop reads CASSEASGGVAPQYF. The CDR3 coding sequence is TGTGCCAGCAGTGAAGCCTCAGGGGGCGTTGCGCCACAGTACTTC.

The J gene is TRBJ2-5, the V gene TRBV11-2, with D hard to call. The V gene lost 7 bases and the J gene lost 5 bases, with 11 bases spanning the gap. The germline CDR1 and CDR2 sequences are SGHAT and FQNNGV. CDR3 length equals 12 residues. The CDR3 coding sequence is TGTGCCAGCACCCCCGGGCGGGAGACCCAGTACTTC. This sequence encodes CASTPGRETQYF.

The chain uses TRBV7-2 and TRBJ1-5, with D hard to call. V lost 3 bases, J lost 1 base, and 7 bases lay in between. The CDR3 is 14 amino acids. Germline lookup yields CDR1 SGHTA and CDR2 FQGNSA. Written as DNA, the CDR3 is TGTGCCAGCAGCTTGGCAGGCAGCAATCAGCCCCAGCATTTT. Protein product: CASSLAGSNQPQHF.

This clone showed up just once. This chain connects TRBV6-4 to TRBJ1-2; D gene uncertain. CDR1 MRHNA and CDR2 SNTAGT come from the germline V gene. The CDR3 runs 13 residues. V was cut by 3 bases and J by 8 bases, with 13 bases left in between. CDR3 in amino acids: CASSEFEGYGYTF. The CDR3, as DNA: TGTGCCAGCAGTGAATTCGAGGGTTACGGCTACACCTTC.

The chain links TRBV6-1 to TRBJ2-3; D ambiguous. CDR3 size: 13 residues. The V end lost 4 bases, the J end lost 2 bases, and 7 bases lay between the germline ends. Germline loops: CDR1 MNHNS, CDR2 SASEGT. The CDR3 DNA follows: TGTGCCAGCAGTGTTAGAAACACAGATACGCAGTATTTT. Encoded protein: CASSVRNTDTQYF.

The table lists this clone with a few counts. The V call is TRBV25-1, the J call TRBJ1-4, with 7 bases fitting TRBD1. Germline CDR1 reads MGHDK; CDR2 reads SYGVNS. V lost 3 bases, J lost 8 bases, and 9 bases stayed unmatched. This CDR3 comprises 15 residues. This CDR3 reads CASSDFTGVDEKLFF. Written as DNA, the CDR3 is TGTGCCAGCAGTGACTTTACAGGGGTCGACGAAAAACTGTTTTTT. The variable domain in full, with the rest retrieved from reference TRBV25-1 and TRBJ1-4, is EADIYQTPRYLVIGTGKKITLECSQTMGHDKMYWYQQDPGMELHLIHYSYGVNSTEKGDLSSESTVSRIRTEHFPLTLESARPSHTSQYLCASSDFTGVDEKLFFGSGTQLSVL.

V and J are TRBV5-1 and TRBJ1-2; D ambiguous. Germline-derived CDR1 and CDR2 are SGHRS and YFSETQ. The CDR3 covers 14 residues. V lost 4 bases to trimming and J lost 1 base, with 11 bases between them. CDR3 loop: CASSTSSGNYGYTF. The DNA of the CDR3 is TGCGCCAGCAGCACTTCTTCGGGTAACTATGGCTACACCTTC.

This chain's CDR3 is CASSEWGGIYEQYF. The CDR3 coding sequence is TGTGCCAGCAGTGAATGGGGGGGGATCTACGAGCAGTACTTC. V gene TRBV6-1 combines with J gene TRBJ2-7; 7 positions match TRBD2. The CDR3 covers 14 residues. Germline lookup yields CDR1 MNHNS and CDR2 SASEGT. V dropped 2 bases and J dropped 3; count of bases not matched to a gene: 4.

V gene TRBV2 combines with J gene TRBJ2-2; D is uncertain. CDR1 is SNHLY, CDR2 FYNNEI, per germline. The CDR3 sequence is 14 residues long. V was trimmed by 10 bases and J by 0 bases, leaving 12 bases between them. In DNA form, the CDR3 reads TGTGCCACCCAAGGGTCCCCGAACACCGGGGAGCTGTTTTTT. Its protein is CATQGSPNTGELFF.